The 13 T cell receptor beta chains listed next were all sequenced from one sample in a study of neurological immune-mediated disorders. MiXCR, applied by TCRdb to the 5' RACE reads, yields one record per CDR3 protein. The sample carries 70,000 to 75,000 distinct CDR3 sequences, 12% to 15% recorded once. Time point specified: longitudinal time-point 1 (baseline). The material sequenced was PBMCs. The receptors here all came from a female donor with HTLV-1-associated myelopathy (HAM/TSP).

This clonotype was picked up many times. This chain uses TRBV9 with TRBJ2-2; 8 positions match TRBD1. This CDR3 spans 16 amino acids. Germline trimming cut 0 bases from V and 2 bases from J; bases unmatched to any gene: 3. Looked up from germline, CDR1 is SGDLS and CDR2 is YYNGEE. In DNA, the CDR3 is TGTGCCAGCAGCGTAGGAGGGACAGGTAACACCGGGGAGCTGTTTTTT. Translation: CASSVGGTGNTGELFF.

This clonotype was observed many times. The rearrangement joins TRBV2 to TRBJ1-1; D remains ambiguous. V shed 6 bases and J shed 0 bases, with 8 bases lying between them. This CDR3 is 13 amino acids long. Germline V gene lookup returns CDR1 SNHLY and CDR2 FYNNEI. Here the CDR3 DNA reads TGTGCCAGCAGACAGTTCATGAACACTGAAGCTTTCTTT. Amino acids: CASRQFMNTEAFF.

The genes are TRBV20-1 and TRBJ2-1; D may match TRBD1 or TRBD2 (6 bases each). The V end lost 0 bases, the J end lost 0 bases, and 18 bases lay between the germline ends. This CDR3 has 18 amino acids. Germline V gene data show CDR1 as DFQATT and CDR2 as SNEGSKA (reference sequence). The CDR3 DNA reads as TGCAGTGCTAGAGACAGGGGAAAGCGGGCCTCCTCCTACAATGAGCAGTTCTTC. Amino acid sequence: CSARDRGKRASSYNEQFF.

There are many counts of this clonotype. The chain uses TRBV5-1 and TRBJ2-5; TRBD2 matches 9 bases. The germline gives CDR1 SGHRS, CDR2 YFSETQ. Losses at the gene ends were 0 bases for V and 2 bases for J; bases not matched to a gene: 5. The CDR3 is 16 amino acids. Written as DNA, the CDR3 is TGCGCCAGCAGCTTGGGACTAGCGGCATTTCAAGAGACCCAGTACTTC. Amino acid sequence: CASSLGLAAFQETQYF.

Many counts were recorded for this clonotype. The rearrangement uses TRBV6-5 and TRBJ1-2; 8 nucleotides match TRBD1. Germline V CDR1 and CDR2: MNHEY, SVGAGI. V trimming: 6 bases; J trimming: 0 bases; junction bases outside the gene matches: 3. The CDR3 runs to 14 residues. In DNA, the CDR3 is TGTGCCAGCAGGACGACAGGGGCTAACTATGGCTACACCTTC. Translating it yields CASRTTGANYGYTF.

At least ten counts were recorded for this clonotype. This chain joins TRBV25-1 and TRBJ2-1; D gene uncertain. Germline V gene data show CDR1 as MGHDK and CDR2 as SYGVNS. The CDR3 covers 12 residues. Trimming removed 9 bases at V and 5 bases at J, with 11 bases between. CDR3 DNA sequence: TGTGCCAGTTCTAGAAAGAACAATGAGCAGTTCTTC. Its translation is CASSRKNNEQFF.

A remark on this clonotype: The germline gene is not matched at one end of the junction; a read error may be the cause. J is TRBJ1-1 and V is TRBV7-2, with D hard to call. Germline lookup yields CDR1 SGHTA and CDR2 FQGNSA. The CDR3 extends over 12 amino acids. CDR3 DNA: TGTGCCAGCAGCGCCTATAGGGCCGAAGGTTTCTTT. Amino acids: CASSAYRAEGFF.

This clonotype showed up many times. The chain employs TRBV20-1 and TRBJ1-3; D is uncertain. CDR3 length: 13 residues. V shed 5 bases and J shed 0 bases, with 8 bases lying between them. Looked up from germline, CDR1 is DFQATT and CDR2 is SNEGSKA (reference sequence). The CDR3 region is CSALTPSGNTIYF. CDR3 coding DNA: TGCAGTGCTCTGACACCCTCTGGAAACACCATATATTTT.

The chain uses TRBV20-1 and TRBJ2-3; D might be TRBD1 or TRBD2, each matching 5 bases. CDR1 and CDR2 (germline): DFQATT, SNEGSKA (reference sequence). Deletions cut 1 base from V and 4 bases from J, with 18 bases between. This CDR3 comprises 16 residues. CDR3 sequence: CSARGGWGSDPDTQYF. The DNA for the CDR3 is TGCAGTGCTAGAGGGGGGTGGGGGTCGGATCCAGATACGCAGTATTTT.

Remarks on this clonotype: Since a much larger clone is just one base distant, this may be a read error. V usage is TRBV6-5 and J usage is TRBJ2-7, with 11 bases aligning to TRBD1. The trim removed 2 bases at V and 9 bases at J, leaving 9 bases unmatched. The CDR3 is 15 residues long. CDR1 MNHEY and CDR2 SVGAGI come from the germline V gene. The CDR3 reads CASSYTSGQGALQYF. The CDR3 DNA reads TGTGCCAGCAGTTACACTTCCGGACAGGGGGCCTTGCAGTACTTC.

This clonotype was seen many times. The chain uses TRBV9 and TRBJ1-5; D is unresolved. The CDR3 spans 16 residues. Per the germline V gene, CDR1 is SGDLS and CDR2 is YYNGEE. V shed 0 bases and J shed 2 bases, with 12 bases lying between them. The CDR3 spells CASSVDEGIGNQPQHF. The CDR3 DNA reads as TGTGCCAGCAGCGTAGACGAGGGAATCGGCAATCAGCCCCAGCATTTT.

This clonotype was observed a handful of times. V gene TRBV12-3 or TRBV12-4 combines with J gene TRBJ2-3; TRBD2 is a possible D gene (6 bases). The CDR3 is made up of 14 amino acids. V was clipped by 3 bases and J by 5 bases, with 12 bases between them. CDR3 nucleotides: TGTGCCAGCAGTTTGGCAGGGCGGGAAGATACGCAGTATTTT. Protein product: CASSLAGREDTQYF.

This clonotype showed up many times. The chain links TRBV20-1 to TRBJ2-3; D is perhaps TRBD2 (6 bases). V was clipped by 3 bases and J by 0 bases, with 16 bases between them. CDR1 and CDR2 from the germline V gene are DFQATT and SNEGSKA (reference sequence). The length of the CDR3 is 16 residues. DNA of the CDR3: TGCAGTGCTAGCGAATTATCTAGCGTGAGCACAGATACGCAGTATTTT. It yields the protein CSASELSSVSTDTQYF.